Below, 12 T cell receptor beta chains from the same sample are listed, as sequenced in a study of OX40 agonist ivuxolimab in advanced cancers. The repertoire was sequenced with immunoSEQ multiplex PCR; TCRdb's copy has only in-frame clones and lacks some. The table records approximately 60,000 clones, roughly 90% of them present only once. The sample was CD4+ or CD8+ T cells sorted from blood, taken in a trial of the OX40 agonist ivuxolimab. These receptors all come from an adult with an advanced solid tumor such as melanoma, head and neck, liver or kidney cancer.

The chain combines TRBV7-9 with TRBJ1-2; tentatively, D is TRBD1 (5 bases). CDR1 and CDR2 from the germline V gene are SEHNR and FQNEAQ (reference sequence). V was pared by 5 bases and J by 8 bases, with 15 bases between. This CDR3 contains 13 residues. CDR3 residues: CASSPVGGSGYTF. Written as DNA, the CDR3 is TGTGCCAGCAGCCCAGTCGGGGGTTCAGGCTACACCTTC.

The sample holds a few counts of this clone. The chain links TRBV18 to TRBJ1-2; D not certain. V was shortened by 0 bases and J by 6 bases, with 11 bases between the two germline ends. CDR1 is KGHSH and CDR2 is LQKENI in the germline V gene. The CDR3 is made up of 14 amino acids. The CDR3: CASSPPSSRHGYTF. CDR3 coding DNA: TGTGCCAGCTCACCACCCAGCAGCCGGCATGGCTACACCTTC.

The chain recombines TRBV27 with TRBJ2-3; TRBD1 is a possible D gene (6 bases). The CDR3 covers 14 residues. Trimming removed 4 bases at V and 4 bases at J, with 12 bases between. From germline, CDR1 is MNHEY and CDR2 SMNVEV (reference sequence). DNA for the CDR3: TGTGCCAGCAGTTGGGCCACAGGGCCAGATACGCAGTATTTT. Protein sequence: CASSWATGPDTQYF.

This chain joins TRBV7-2 and TRBJ2-1, with 14 bases that match TRBD2. This CDR3 comprises 16 residues. After removal of 5 bases from V and 7 bases from J, the junction contained 7 bases not matched to a gene. Germline-derived CDR1 and CDR2 are SGHTA and FQGNSA. CDR3 sequence (DNA): TGTGCCAGCAGCACCAGACTAGCGGGAGGGCAAAATGAGCAGTTCTTC. This gives the protein CASSTRLAGGQNEQFF.

The V call is TRBV6-1, the J call TRBJ1-1; 8 bases match TRBD1. Germline V gene lookup returns CDR1 MNHNS and CDR2 SASEGT. V lost 2 bases to trimming and J lost 11 bases; unmatched junction nucleotides: 7. There are 13 residues in the CDR3. CDR3 sequence reads: CASSEWDRSGAFF. In DNA form, the CDR3 reads TGTGCCAGCAGTGAATGGGACAGGAGTGGGGCTTTCTTT.

V usage is TRBV9 and J usage is TRBJ2-1; 9 bases map to TRBD2. V trimming: 4 bases; J trimming: 3 bases; junction bases outside the gene matches: 11. Germline-derived CDR1 and CDR2 are SGDLS and YYNGEE. The CDR3 is 17 amino acids. The CDR3 spells CASSPRPPSGVYNEQFF. The DNA of the CDR3 is TGTGCCAGCAGCCCCCGCCCGCCTAGCGGGGTCTACAATGAGCAGTTCTTC.

This chain joins TRBV7-2 and TRBJ1-6; no definite D call. From germline, CDR1 is SGHTA and CDR2 FQGNSA. The CDR3 extends over 16 amino acids. With 0 bases removed from V and 4 bases from J, the gap between germline ends came to 10 bases. The CDR3 coding sequence is TGTGCCAGCAGCTTAGCCCCGGAACTATATAATTCACCCCTCCACTTT. Protein: CASSLAPELYNSPLHF.

The chain joins TRBV30 to TRBJ1-5, with 12 bases aligning to TRBD1. The length of the CDR3 is 15 residues. Germline V gene data show CDR1 as GTSNPN and CDR2 as SVGIG (reference sequence). V lost 3 bases and J lost 6; bases outside the gene matches: 6. The CDR3 nucleotides read TGTGCCTGGAGCCGAGGGACAGGGGGCTTTCAGCCCCAGCATTTT. Protein: CAWSRGTGGFQPQHF.

The chain couples TRBV6-5 to TRBJ2-5; the match to TRBD2 covers 8 bases. V lost 8 bases and J lost 4; bases outside the gene matches: 9. Germline CDR1 and CDR2: MNHEY and SVGAGI. The CDR3 sequence is 14 residues long. DNA for the CDR3: TGTGCCAGCTCGGGGGGGGCAGGTAGAGAGACCCAGTACTTC. Translating it yields CASSGGAGRETQYF.

This chain joins TRBV30 and TRBJ2-2, with D possibly being TRBD2 (6 bases). The V gene lost 0 bases and the J gene lost 3 bases, with 11 bases spanning the gap. This CDR3 has 15 residues. Germline CDR1 is GTSNPN and CDR2 is SVGIG (reference sequence). CDR3 sequence (DNA): TGTGCCTGGAGTGTACTGGCGGGGTACACCGGGGAGCTGTTTTTT. This translates into CAWSVLAGYTGELFF.

The chain is built from TRBV4-1 and TRBJ2-3; 10 bases match TRBD2. The CDR3 is 18 residues long. Germline CDR1 and CDR2: MGHRA and YSYEKL. J was trimmed by 2 bases and V by 0 bases; bases with no gene match: 8. CDR3 protein: CASSQDYQLAGVTDTQYF. The CDR3 region has the DNA TGCGCCAGCAGCCAAGATTACCAGCTAGCGGGGGTCACAGATACGCAGTATTTT.

The rearrangement uses TRBV30 and TRBJ1-5; 8 bases map to TRBD1. The junction had 2 bases not matched to a gene; V was cut back by 2 bases and J by 5 bases. Germline V gives CDR1 GTSNPN, CDR2 SVGIG (reference sequence). The CDR3 runs 13 residues. The CDR3 is CAWSTGGDQPQHF. In DNA form, the CDR3 reads TGTGCCTGGAGTACAGGGGGTGATCAGCCCCAGCATTTT.